Each of the 25 T cell receptor beta chains below was sequenced from the same sample in a study of blood T cell repertoires in COVID-19. TCRdb's copy holds only in-frame clones and misses some; the assay was immunoSEQ multiplex PCR. The sample lists fewer than 250,000 clones, about four fifths seen once, with approximately 4.9% in the top ten. The material sequenced was PBMCs or T cells enriched from blood (not recorded which). These TCRs come from a woman aged 45-65 years who had been exposed to COVID-19.

With regard to this clone: A single base separates this from a much larger clone, so it may be a read error. This sequence joins TRBV5-1 and TRBJ2-5, with 9 bases fitting TRBD1. Looked up from germline, CDR1 is SGHRS and CDR2 is YFSETQ. The V segment lost 3 bases and the J segment 3 bases; nucleotides outside the gene matches: 0. The CDR3 totals 13 residues. The CDR3 DNA reads as TGCGCCAGCAGCTGGGACAGGGAAGAGACCCAGTACTTC. It specifies CASSWDREETQYF.

The CDR3 nucleotides are TGCGCCAGCAGCCAACCAGGACAGCCTAGGCAGTACTTC. It translates to CASSQPGQPRQYF. The chain employs TRBV4-1 and TRBJ2-7, with D possibly matching TRBD1 (6 bases). Deletions cut 2 bases from V and 9 bases from J, with 14 bases between. This CDR3 comprises 13 residues. Germline CDR1 reads MGHRA; CDR2 reads YSYEKL.

The chain recombines TRBV5-1 with TRBJ1-2; D gene unclear. The CDR3 has 12 residues. V lost 5 bases and J 4 bases, leaving 9 bases between the germline ends. Germline CDR1 reads SGHRS; CDR2 reads YFSETQ. The CDR3 DNA is TGCGCCAGCAGTGAAGAGAGCTATGGCTACACCTTC. Translated: CASSEESYGYTF. Full variable domain (missing parts from reference TRBV5-1 and TRBJ1-2): KAGVTQTPRYLIKTRGQQVTLSCSPISGHRSVSWYQQTPGQGLQFLFEYFSETQRNKGNFPGRFSGRQFSNSRSEMNVSTLELGDSALYLCASSEESYGYTFGSGTRLTVV.

The rearrangement joins TRBV4-1 to TRBJ2-3, with 14 bases identical to TRBD2. Looked up from germline, CDR1 is MGHRA and CDR2 is YSYEKL. This CDR3 spans 16 amino acids. V gave up 4 bases and J gave up 7 bases; unmatched junction bases: 7. Here the CDR3 DNA reads TGCGCCAGCAGCCCCGCGACTAGCGGGGGGGGAAATACGCAGTATTTT. It yields the protein CASSPATSGGGNTQYF.

The chain is built from TRBV2 and TRBJ2-1; 11 positions match TRBD2. The CDR3 contains 15 residues. Germline V gene sequence: CDR1 SNHLY, CDR2 FYNNEI. V lost 5 bases, J lost 10 bases, and 10 bases stayed unmatched. The CDR3 region is CASSIAGGPLIEQFF. The CDR3 DNA sequence: TGTGCCAGCAGTATAGCGGGGGGGCCTTTGATCGAGCAGTTCTTC.

V and J are TRBV2 and TRBJ1-4; D is perhaps TRBD1 (5 bases). Trimming stripped 5 bases from V and 8 bases from J, with 18 bases between. The CDR3 extends over 15 amino acids. Germline V gives CDR1 SNHLY, CDR2 FYNNEI. The CDR3 loop reads CASSRGAGDNEKLFF. For the CDR3, the DNA is TGTGCCAGCAGTCGAGGGGCGGGGGATAACGAAAAACTGTTTTTT. The variable domain in full, with the rest retrieved from reference TRBV2 and TRBJ1-4, is EPEVTQTPSHQVTQMGQEVILRCVPISNHLYFYWYRQILGQKVEFLVSFYNNEISEKSEIFDDQFSVERPDGSNFTLKIRSTKLEDSAMYFCASSRGAGDNEKLFFGSGTQLSVL.

The CDR3: CASRGTGRAYGYTF. As DNA, the CDR3 is TGTGCCAGCAGGGGGACAGGGCGAGCCTATGGCTACACCTTC. The chain links TRBV27 to TRBJ1-2; 9 positions match TRBD1. Germline V CDR1 and CDR2: MNHEY, SMNVEV (reference sequence). The CDR3 spans 14 residues. The junction had 6 bases not matched to a gene; V was cut back by 6 bases and J by 4 bases.

The genes are TRBV7-9 and TRBJ1-5, with a weak D call TRBD1 (6 bases). The V gene lost 1 base and the J gene lost 1 base, with 8 bases spanning the gap. The CDR3 spans 15 residues. Looked up from germline, CDR1 is SEHNR and CDR2 is FQNEAQ (reference sequence). CDR3 sequence (DNA): TGTGCCAGCAGCTTAGGGACAGTCAGCAATCAGCCCCAGCATTTT. Amino acids: CASSLGTVSNQPQHF.

The V call is TRBV27, the J call TRBJ1-6; 10 positions agree with TRBD1. This CDR3 comprises 16 residues. Germline loops: CDR1 MNHEY, CDR2 SMNVEV (reference sequence). V shed 6 bases, J shed 6 bases, and the junction held 8 bases outside the gene matches. CDR3 sequence (DNA): TGTGCCAGCAGCCCCTTCCGGGACAGGGGTAATTCACCCCTCCACTTT. Encoded protein: CASSPFRDRGNSPLHF.

The chain has TRBV27 and TRBJ1-1; possibly TRBD1 for D (5 bases). The CDR3 length is 15 residues. Trimming took off 2 bases at V and 4 bases at J, with 14 bases between the two ends. The V gene's germline CDR1 is MNHEY and CDR2 SMNVEV (reference sequence). Here the CDR3 reads CASSLRAGSGTEAFF. The DNA of the CDR3 is TGTGCCAGCAGTTTAAGGGCAGGGTCCGGCACTGAAGCTTTCTTT.

In this sample, this clone turned up a few times. V and J are TRBV19 and TRBJ1-2; TRBD1 matches 8 bases. Per the germline V gene, CDR1 is LNHDA and CDR2 is SQIVND (reference sequence). There are 15 residues in the CDR3. V was pared by 2 bases and J by 4 bases, with 6 bases of the junction left unmatched. This CDR3 reads CASSILQGGSYGYTF. CDR3 DNA: TGTGCCAGTAGTATACTACAGGGGGGAAGCTATGGCTACACCTTC.

Concerning this clone itself: This sample also contains other DNA sequences that code for the same CDR3. This rearrangement joins TRBV27 to TRBJ1-1, with D possibly TRBD1 on 6 matching bases. V shed 3 bases and J shed 2 bases, with 7 bases lying between them. The CDR3 consists of 13 residues. The germline CDR1 and CDR2 sequences are MNHEY and SMNVEV (reference sequence). The CDR3: CASSFRGNTEAFF. The CDR3, as DNA: TGTGCCAGCAGTTTCAGGGGAAACACTGAAGCTTTCTTT.

The chain uses TRBV18 and TRBJ1-1; D is ambiguous. This CDR3 spans 13 amino acids. Germline-derived CDR1 and CDR2 are KGHSH and LQKENI. Trimming removed 3 bases at V and 6 bases at J, with 11 bases between. The CDR3 region is CASSPLSTAEAFF. The CDR3 DNA sequence: TGTGCCAGCTCACCTCTAAGTACCGCTGAAGCTTTCTTT.

The chain recombines TRBV10-3 with TRBJ1-4; TRBD1 matches at 9 bases. Per the germline V gene, CDR1 is ENHRY and CDR2 is SYGVKD. CDR3 length equals 14 residues. Losses at the gene ends were 6 bases for V and 5 bases for J; bases not matched to a gene: 4. Written as DNA, the CDR3 is TGTGCCATCAGGGGACAGGGCCCGAATGAAAAACTGTTTTTT. Its translation: CAIRGQGPNEKLFF.

The CDR3 region is CASSLEGAGADTQYF. The CDR3 region has the DNA TGTGCCAGCAGCTTAGAGGGGGCCGGAGCAGATACGCAGTATTTT. The chain links TRBV11-2 to TRBJ2-3; maybe TRBD1 (6 bases). Germline lookup yields CDR1 SGHAT and CDR2 FQNNGV. The CDR3 spans 15 residues. V lost 0 bases to trimming and J lost 4 bases, with 11 bases between them.

The chain has TRBV5-5 and TRBJ1-1, with TRBD1 identical over 9 bases. CDR3 size: 13 residues. V lost 3 bases to trimming and J lost 10 bases; unmatched junction nucleotides: 7. Per the germline V gene, CDR1 is SGHKS and CDR2 is YYEKEE (reference sequence). CDR3 amino acids: CASSYTQGAGAFF. The CDR3 coding sequence is TGTGCCAGCAGCTATACACAGGGGGCTGGAGCTTTCTTT.

V and J are TRBV28 and TRBJ1-2, with D unresolved. Germline V CDR1 and CDR2: MDHEN, SYDVKM. This CDR3 has 11 residues. The CDR3 coding sequence is TGTGTAGTTTACCGTCCCTCGGGCTACACCTTC. Translation: CVVYRPSGYTF.

This chain joins TRBV28 and TRBJ2-1; tentatively, D is TRBD1 (5 bases). Germline CDR1 MDHEN, CDR2 SYDVKM. Trimming cost V 4 bases and J 12 bases, with 16 bases left between them. The CDR3 is 13 residues long. The CDR3 DNA follows: TGTGCCAGCAGTTACTGGCGGTCCCAGGGGCAGTTCTTC. Its translation: CASSYWRSQGQFF.

This clone showed up just a few times. This chain connects TRBV28 to TRBJ1-2, with TRBD1 matching over 7 bases. The junction had 13 bases not matched to a gene; V was cut back by 3 bases and J by 6 bases. The CDR3 has 16 residues. Germline CDR1 and CDR2: MDHEN and SYDVKM. CDR3 amino acids: CASSFPHSYRGDGYTF. The CDR3 bases are TGTGCCAGCAGTTTTCCCCACTCCTACAGGGGCGATGGCTACACCTTC.

This clone was seen a single time. This chain uses TRBV9 with TRBJ2-7; D possibly corresponds to TRBD1 (6 bases). Germline-derived CDR1 and CDR2 are SGDLS and YYNGEE. The CDR3 is 13 residues long. V was shortened by 7 bases and J by 2 bases, with 13 bases between the two germline ends. The DNA of the CDR3 is TGTGCCAGCGGGATGGACAGAACCTACGAGCAGTACTTC. It codes for CASGMDRTYEQYF.

V is TRBV5-4 and J is TRBJ2-2, with 10 positions matching TRBD2. The CDR3 extends over 14 amino acids. Germline V gene lookup returns CDR1 SGHNT and CDR2 YYREEE (reference sequence). The junction had 4 bases not matched to a gene; V was cut back by 9 bases and J by 2 bases. CDR3 coding DNA: TGTGCCACTAGCGGGGGCCTAAACACCGGGGAGCTGTTTTTT. This translates into CATSGGLNTGELFF.

The V call is TRBV27, the J call TRBJ1-1; unclear D gene. Between the trimmed V and J ends, which lost 5 bases and 1 base, there was a span of 11 bases. The CDR3 spans 14 residues. Germline loops: CDR1 MNHEY, CDR2 SMNVEV (reference sequence). In nucleotides, the CDR3 is TGTGCCAGCAGTCCCCAGTCCGCGAACACTGAAGCTTTCTTT. This gives the protein CASSPQSANTEAFF.

V usage is TRBV15 and J usage is TRBJ1-2; tentative D call: TRBD1 (6 bases). Germline lookup yields CDR1 LNHNV and CDR2 YYDKDF (reference sequence). There are 14 residues in the CDR3. Between the trimmed V and J ends, which lost 5 bases and 7 bases, there was a span of 17 bases. CDR3 protein: CATSPRIGGIGYTF. CDR3 in DNA: TGTGCCACCAGCCCCCGAATAGGGGGAATTGGCTACACCTTC. Drawing the rest from reference TRBV15 and TRBJ1-2, the complete variable domain is DAMVIQNPRYQVTQFGKPVTLSCSQTLNHNVMYWYQQKSSQAPKLLFHYYDKDFNNEADTPDNFQSRRPNTSFCFLDIRSPGLGDTAMYLCATSPRIGGIGYTFGSGTRLTVV.

The gene calls are TRBV27 and TRBJ2-1; D is undetermined. Germline V gene sequence: CDR1 MNHEY, CDR2 SMNVEV (reference sequence). The CDR3 has 16 amino acids. V was pared by 5 bases and J by 2 bases, with 16 bases between. The CDR3 DNA follows: TGTGCCAGCAGTCCCCAAAGGCCGACAACCTACAATGAGCAGTTCTTC. Translated, it gives CASSPQRPTTYNEQFF.

V usage is TRBV5-4 and J usage is TRBJ1-2, with 7 nucleotides matching TRBD1. CDR1 is SGHNT, CDR2 YYREEE, per germline (reference sequence). The CDR3 consists of 16 residues. The V and J ends lost 0 bases and 0 bases, in that order; junction bases with no gene match: 5. The CDR3 loop reads CASSLVGGAANYGYTF. The DNA of the CDR3 is TGTGCCAGCAGCTTGGTAGGGGGCGCAGCTAACTATGGCTACACCTTC.